This TCR beta chain comes out of a study of tumor and adjacent non-tumor tissue in lung cancer. Study in general: There were about twelve adenocarcinoma, 2 squamous cell carcinoma and 1 small cell lung cancer cases. Samples averaged roughly 4.2 million productive TCRbeta reads each. Study findings and constraints: Top 100 clones took a larger repertoire share in normal lung. Compared with tumor, normal lung showed significantly lower TCR diversity.

This sample's RNA came from whole unsorted tissue. This non-tumor lung sample came from over 3 cm beyond the tumor edge. The CDR3 has 14 amino acids. Comment on this clonotype: What it binds is unknown. Compared with germline, one end of the junction differs, possibly owing to a read error.

A modified ARM-PCR protocol with three rounds of nested PCR amplified TCRbeta. TCRdb reanalysed the multiplex PCR reads using MiXCR and keeps one entry per CDR3 protein. The profile shows 50,000 or so distinct CDR3 sequences, 74% of them singletons. This chain uses TRBV12-3 or TRBV12-4 with TRBJ2-1, with no clear D. The source is a woman aged 55-69 years with non-small cell lung cancer. Input material: distant non-tumor lung tissue. The CDR3 nucleotides are TGTGCCAGCAGTTTAGGGGCTTTGTCCAATGAGAAGTTCTTC. Protein product: CASSLGALSNEKFF.